The entry that follows covers one TCR beta chain sequence. The data were taken from a study of blood T cell repertoires in COVID-19. The germline gives CDR1 MDHEN, CDR2 SYDVKM. The V end was cut by 1 base, the J end by 3 bases, with 12 bases between. The CDR3 has 16 residues. TCRdb keeps only in-frame clones here, not all; method: immunoSEQ multiplex PCR. The sample holds fewer than 150,000 clones, roughly four fifths seen once. The genes are TRBV28 and TRBJ1-4; D unresolved. The specimen sequenced was PBMCs or T cells enriched from blood (not recorded which). This receptor was obtained from a man aged 25 to 40 who had recovered from COVID-19. The CDR3 DNA is TGTGCCAGCAGTTTATCCAGCGTCGGGGCTAATGAAAAACTGTTTTTT. This sequence encodes CASSLSSVGANEKLFF.